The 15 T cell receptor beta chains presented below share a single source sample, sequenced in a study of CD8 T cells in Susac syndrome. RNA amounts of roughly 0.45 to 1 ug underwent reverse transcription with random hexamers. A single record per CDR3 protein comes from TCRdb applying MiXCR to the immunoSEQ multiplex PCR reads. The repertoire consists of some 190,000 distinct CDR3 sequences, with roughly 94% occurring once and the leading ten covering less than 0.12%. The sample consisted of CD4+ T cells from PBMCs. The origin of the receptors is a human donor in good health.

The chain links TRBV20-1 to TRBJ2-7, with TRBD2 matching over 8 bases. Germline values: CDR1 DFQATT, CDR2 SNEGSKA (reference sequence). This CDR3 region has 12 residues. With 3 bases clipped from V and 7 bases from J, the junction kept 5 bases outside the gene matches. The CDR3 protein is CSASGRAREQYF. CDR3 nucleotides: TGCAGTGCTAGCGGGAGGGCCCGTGAGCAGTACTTC.

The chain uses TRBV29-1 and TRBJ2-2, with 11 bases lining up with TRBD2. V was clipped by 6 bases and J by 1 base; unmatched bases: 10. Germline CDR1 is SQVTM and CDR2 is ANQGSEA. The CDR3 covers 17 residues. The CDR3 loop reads CSVPRTGTSGNTGELFF. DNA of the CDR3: TGCAGCGTCCCTCGAACCGGGACTAGCGGGAACACCGGGGAGCTGTTTTTT.

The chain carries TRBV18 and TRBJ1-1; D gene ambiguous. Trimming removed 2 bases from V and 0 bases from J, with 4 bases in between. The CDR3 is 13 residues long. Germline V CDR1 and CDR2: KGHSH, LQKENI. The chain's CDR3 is CASSPNVNTEAFF. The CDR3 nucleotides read TGTGCCAGCTCACCAAACGTGAACACTGAAGCTTTCTTT.

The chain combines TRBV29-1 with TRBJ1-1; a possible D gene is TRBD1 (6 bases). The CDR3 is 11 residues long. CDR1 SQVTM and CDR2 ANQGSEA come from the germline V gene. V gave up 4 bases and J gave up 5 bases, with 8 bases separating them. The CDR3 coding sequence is TGCAGCGTTGTGAGGGGGACTGAAGCTTTCTTT. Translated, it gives CSVVRGTEAFF.

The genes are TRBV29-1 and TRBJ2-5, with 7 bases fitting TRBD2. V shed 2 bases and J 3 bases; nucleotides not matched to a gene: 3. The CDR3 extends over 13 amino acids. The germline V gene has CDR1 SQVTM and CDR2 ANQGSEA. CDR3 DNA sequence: TGCAGCGTTGAACGGCTAGCGGAAGAGACCCAGTACTTC. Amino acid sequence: CSVERLAEETQYF.

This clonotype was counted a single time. CDR3 in amino acids: CSFPRGSSYEQYF. CDR3 bases: TGCAGTTTCCCCCGGGGGAGCTCCTACGAGCAGTACTTC. The gene calls are TRBV20-1 and TRBJ2-7; D might be TRBD2 (6 bases). The germline V and J ends were trimmed by 8 bases and 0 bases, with 14 bases remaining between them. Germline V gene data show CDR1 as DFQATT and CDR2 as SNEGSKA (reference sequence). The CDR3 totals 13 residues.

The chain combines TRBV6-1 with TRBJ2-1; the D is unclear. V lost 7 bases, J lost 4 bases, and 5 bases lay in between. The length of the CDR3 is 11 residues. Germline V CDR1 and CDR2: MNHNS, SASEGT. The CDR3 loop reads CASTPYNEQFF. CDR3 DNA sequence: TGTGCCAGCACTCCATACAATGAGCAGTTCTTC.

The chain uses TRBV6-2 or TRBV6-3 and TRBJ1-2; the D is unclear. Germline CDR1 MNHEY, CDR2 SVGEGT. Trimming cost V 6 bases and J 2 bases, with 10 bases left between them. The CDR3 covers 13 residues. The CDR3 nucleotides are TGTGCCAGCAGGGGAACATGGAACTATGGCTACACCTTC. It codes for CASRGTWNYGYTF.

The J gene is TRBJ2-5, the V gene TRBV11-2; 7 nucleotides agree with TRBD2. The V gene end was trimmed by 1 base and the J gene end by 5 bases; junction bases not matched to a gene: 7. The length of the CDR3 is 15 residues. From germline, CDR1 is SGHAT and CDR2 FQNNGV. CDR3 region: CASSLGAGDGETQYF. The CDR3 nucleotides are TGTGCCAGCAGCTTAGGGGCGGGAGACGGCGAGACCCAGTACTTC.

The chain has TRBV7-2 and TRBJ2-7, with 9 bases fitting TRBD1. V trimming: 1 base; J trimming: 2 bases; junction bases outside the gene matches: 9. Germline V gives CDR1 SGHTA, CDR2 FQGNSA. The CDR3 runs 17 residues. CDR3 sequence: CASSLVFPGQGTYEQYF. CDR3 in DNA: TGTGCCAGCAGCTTAGTTTTCCCAGGACAGGGGACCTACGAGCAGTACTTC.

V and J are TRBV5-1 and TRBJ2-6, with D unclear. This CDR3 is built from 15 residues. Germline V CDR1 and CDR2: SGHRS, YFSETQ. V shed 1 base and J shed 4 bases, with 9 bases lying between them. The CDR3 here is CASSLFLMGANVLTF. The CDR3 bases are TGCGCCAGCAGCTTGTTTCTGATGGGGGCCAACGTCCTGACTTTC.

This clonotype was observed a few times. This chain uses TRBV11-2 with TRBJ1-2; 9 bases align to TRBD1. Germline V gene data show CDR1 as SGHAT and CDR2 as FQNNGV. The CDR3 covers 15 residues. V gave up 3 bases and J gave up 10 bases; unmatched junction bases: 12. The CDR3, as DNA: TGTGCCAGCAGCTTGGGCCGCCCGGGACAGGGCCCCTACACCTTC. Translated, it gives CASSLGRPGQGPYTF.

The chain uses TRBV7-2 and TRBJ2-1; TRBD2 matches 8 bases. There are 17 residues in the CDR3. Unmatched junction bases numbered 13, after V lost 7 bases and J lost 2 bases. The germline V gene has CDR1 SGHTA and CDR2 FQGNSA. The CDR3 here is CASTSGAGGSPYNEQFF. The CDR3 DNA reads TGTGCCAGCACCTCGGGTGCGGGAGGCTCTCCCTACAATGAGCAGTTCTTC.

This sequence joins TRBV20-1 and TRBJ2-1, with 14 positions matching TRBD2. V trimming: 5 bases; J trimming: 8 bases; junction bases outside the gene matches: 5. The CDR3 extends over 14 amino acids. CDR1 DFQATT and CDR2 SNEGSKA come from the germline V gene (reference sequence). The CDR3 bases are TGCAGTGCTTCTGGACTAGCGGGAGGCCATGAGCAGTTCTTC. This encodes CSASGLAGGHEQFF.

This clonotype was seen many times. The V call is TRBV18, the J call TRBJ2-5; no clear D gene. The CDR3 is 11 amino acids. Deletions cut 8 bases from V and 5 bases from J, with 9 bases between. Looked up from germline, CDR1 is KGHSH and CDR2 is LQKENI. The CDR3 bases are TGTGCCAGCAGCCCCCAGGAGACCCAGTACTTC. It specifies CASSPQETQYF. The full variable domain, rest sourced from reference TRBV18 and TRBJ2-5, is NAGVMQNPRHLVRRRGQEARLRCSPMKGHSHVYWYRQLPEEGLKFMVYLQKENIIDESGMPKERFSAEFPKEGPSILRIQQVVRGDSAAYFCASSPQETQYFGPGTRLLVL.